This entry is about one T cell receptor (beta chain). This entry comes from a study of T cell repertoires in cytomegalovirus infection. The CDR3 loop spans 16 amino acids. The ends were cut back, 1 base at V and 5 bases at J, with 14 bases in the middle. In germline, CDR1 is SGHDN, CDR2 FVKESK. TCRdb redid the calling of the reads with MiXCR, one entry per CDR3 protein. The sample consists of more than 400,000 distinct CDR3 sequences, about 25% of them appearing once. The source material was PBMCs. This chain joins TRBV14 and TRBJ2-2; D perhaps matches TRBD2 (5 bases). The sequence derives from a human donor in good health (CMV status not recorded). Some clones in this sample may be carry-over from other donors' samples. CDR3 sequence (DNA): TGTGCCAGCAGCCAAGCCACGGCCCCGGGGACCGGGGAGCTGTTTTTT. Translating gives CASSQATAPGTGELFF.